The 30 T cell receptor beta chains reported below all come from one sample, sequenced in a study of tumor-infiltrating lymphocytes in primary liver carcinoma. Unsorted whole blood yielded blood RNA, and germline DNA was extracted as well. Starting material of 450 to 500 ng total RNA yielded TCR beta cDNA via a constant-region primer. Investigators got TCR beta libraries out of three nested multiplex PCR rounds, done with slightly modified ARM-PCR. TRBV1-TRBV30 forward and Cbeta reverse primers drove the first two approximately 10-cycle rounds. Each CDR3 protein gets one entry after TCRdb re-called the multiplex PCR reads with MiXCR. Of fewer than 400,000 distinct CDR3 sequences in the sample, more than 55% are singletons; the top ten hold 17%. Source material: peripheral blood. The receptor source for this set is a woman aged 25-40 years with primary liver carcinoma and hepatitis B virus infection.

This chain links TRBV18 with TRBJ1-1; D is unresolved. The V and J ends lost 2 bases and 7 bases respectively, with 8 bases between them. CDR1 and CDR2 from the germline V gene are KGHSH and LQKENI. The CDR3 extends over 12 amino acids. CDR3 region: CASSPVEGEAFF. The CDR3 DNA sequence: TGTGCCAGCTCACCAGTGGAAGGTGAAGCTTTCTTT.

This clonotype occurred once. A much larger clone is a single base away; this may be a read error. This chain connects TRBV6-5 to TRBJ1-1, with D possibly being TRBD1 (5 bases). The CDR3 loop spans 12 amino acids. Germline CDR1 MNHEY, CDR2 SVGAGI. CDR3 DNA sequence: TGTGCCAGCGGGCGGGGCCTCACTGGAGCTTTCTTT. It codes for CASGRGLTGAFF.

As regards this clonotype: A much larger clone lies one base from this, so it may be a read error. The chain combines TRBV12-3 or TRBV12-4 with TRBJ1-1; D remains unclear. The CDR3 has 14 amino acids. The CDR3 nucleotides are TGTGCCAGCAGAGTTTTATCCATGAACACTGAAGCTTACTTT. Its protein is CASRVLSMNTEAYF.

In its sample, this clonotype was seen many times. The chain employs TRBV11-2 and TRBJ1-1, with a weak D call TRBD1 (5 bases). Trimming cost V 0 bases and J 5 bases, with 10 bases left between them. The CDR3 runs to 14 residues. Germline V gene lookup returns CDR1 SGHAT and CDR2 FQNNGV. The CDR3 nucleotides are TGTGCCAGCAGCTTAGACAGGGTAGCGACTGAAGCTTTCTTT. Translated, it gives CASSLDRVATEAFF.

This clonotype was found a few times. The genes are TRBV12-3 or TRBV12-4 and TRBJ2-3; 12 bases match TRBD2. V lost 6 bases to trimming and J lost 4 bases; unmatched junction nucleotides: 11. The CDR3 extends over 17 amino acids. The CDR3 bases are TGTGCCAGCAGAAAAAACACCGGACTAGCGGGATCAGATACGCAGTATTTT. Translating it yields CASRKNTGLAGSDTQYF.

This clonotype was found a few times. The chain joins TRBV6-2 or TRBV6-3 to TRBJ2-7; TRBD1 matches 9 bases. The CDR3 runs 14 residues. Germline V gives CDR1 MNHEY, CDR2 SVGEGT. J lost 5 bases, V lost 5 bases, and 7 bases had no gene match. CDR3 amino acids: CASSTRDREHEQYF. In DNA, the CDR3 is TGTGCCAGCAGTACCCGGGACAGGGAGCACGAGCAGTACTTC.

The chain employs TRBV7-9 and TRBJ2-3; D is perhaps TRBD2 (5 bases). Germline CDR1 reads SEHNR; CDR2 reads FQNEAQ (reference sequence). With 4 bases removed from V and 8 bases from J, the gap between germline ends came to 16 bases. The CDR3 runs 14 residues. The CDR3, as DNA: TGTGCCAGCAGCTCAGCTCGGGGAACGAGTACGCAGTATTTT. Its translation is CASSSARGTSTQYF.

The chain employs TRBV6-2 or TRBV6-3 and TRBJ1-4; D gene uncertain. CDR1 and CDR2 (germline): MNHEY, SVGEGT. V was pared by 7 bases and J by 1 base, with 7 bases between. The length of the CDR3 is 13 residues. The CDR3 bases are TGTGCCAGCAAGCCAGAAACTAATGAAAAACTGTTTTTT. Its protein is CASKPETNEKLFF.

This clonotype was seen a single time. This may come from a read error, since a much larger clone is one base off. The rearrangement joins TRBV6-2 or TRBV6-3 to TRBJ1-1, with D hard to call. Germline lookup yields CDR1 MNHEY and CDR2 SVGEGT. This CDR3 comprises 13 residues. CDR3 region: CASRETSNSEAFF. The CDR3 nucleotides read TGTGCCAGCAGAGAGACATCGAACAGTGAAGCTTTCTTT.

This chain connects TRBV6-5 to TRBJ2-1, with 12 bases matching TRBD2. This CDR3 has 20 amino acids. Germline V gene data show CDR1 as MNHEY and CDR2 as SVGAGI. Trimming cost V 6 bases and J 2 bases; bases outside gene matches: 17. The CDR3, as DNA: TGTGCCAGCAGACGACGGGTTGCTAGCGGGAGGGCCGTGACCTACAATGAGCAGTTCTTC. It is translated as CASRRRVASGRAVTYNEQFF.

The CDR3 nucleotides are TGTGCCAGCAGCTCAACCACGGGACGCTATCTCGGGCAGTACTTC. Protein sequence: CASSSTTGRYLGQYF. V and J are TRBV7-8 and TRBJ2-7; D possibly uses TRBD1 or TRBD2 (5 bases each). Trimming took off 4 bases at V and 9 bases at J, with 22 bases between the two ends. The CDR3 spans 15 residues. Looked up from germline, CDR1 is SGHVS and CDR2 is FQNEAQ. The full variable domain, rest sourced from reference TRBV7-8 and TRBJ2-7, is GAGVSQSPRYKVAKRGQDVALRCDPISGHVSLFWYQQALGQGPEFLTYFQNEAQLDKSGLPSDRFFAERPEGSVSTLKIQRTQQEDSAVYLCASSSTTGRYLGQYFGPGTRLTVT.

This rearrangement joins TRBV29-1 to TRBJ2-3; D gene uncertain. Germline V gene lookup returns CDR1 SQVTM and CDR2 ANQGSEA. Trimming stripped 0 bases from V and 3 bases from J, with 7 bases between. The CDR3 spans 13 residues. CDR3 residues: CSVEDDGTDTQYF. Here the CDR3 DNA reads TGCAGCGTTGAAGATGACGGTACAGATACGCAGTATTTT.

Regarding this clonotype: A read error may be the cause here, since a much bigger clone is one base away. The V and J genes are TRBV12-3 or TRBV12-4 and TRBJ2-7; D unclear. The CDR3 length is 14 residues. In DNA form, the CDR3 reads TGTGCCAGCAGTGCCACTTCGTCGGTCTACGAGGAGTACTTC. This gives the protein CASSATSSVYEEYF.

V gene TRBV19 combines with J gene TRBJ2-7; TRBD2 might be the D (6 bases). CDR3 size: 14 residues. Trimming left V 9 bases short and J 0 bases short, with 15 bases between. Germline V CDR1 and CDR2: LNHDA, SQIVND (reference sequence). CDR3 DNA sequence: TGTGCCAGCAGAGCGGGTGGGCCCTCCTACGAGCAGTACTTC. This translates into CASRAGGPSYEQYF.

This clonotype was recorded at least ten times. The rearrangement joins TRBV13 to TRBJ1-1; D is ambiguous. The V gene lost 5 bases and the J gene lost 3 bases, with 10 bases spanning the gap. The CDR3 loop spans 13 amino acids. Germline CDR1 PRHDT, CDR2 FYEKMQ (reference sequence). CDR3 bases: TGTGCCAGCAGCGGAGGCTTGGACACTGAAGCTTTCTTT. Protein product: CASSGGLDTEAFF.

The chain couples TRBV11-2 to TRBJ1-1; D might be TRBD1 (6 bases). The V gene lost 2 bases and the J gene lost 6 bases, with 28 bases spanning the gap. Germline V gene lookup returns CDR1 SGHAT and CDR2 FQNNGV. CDR3 length: 19 residues. The CDR3 here is CASSLRRGLADREVPEAFF. CDR3 nucleotides: TGTGCCAGCAGCTTACGGCGGGGGCTGGCGGATCGGGAGGTCCCTGAAGCTTTCTTT.

Details on this clonotype: A read error is likely, as this CDR3 ends without the conserved phenylalanine or tryptophan. V is TRBV7-9 and J is TRBJ2-1, with 14 nucleotides matching TRBD2. The CDR3 extends over 18 amino acids. V lost 3 bases and J lost 9; bases outside the gene matches: 13. Per germline, CDR1 SEHNR and CDR2 FQNEAQ (reference sequence). CDR3 protein: CASSFLLTSGRGRSEQFL. CDR3 coding DNA: TGTGCCAGCAGCTTCCTTTTGACTAGCGGGAGGGGGAGGAGTGAGCAGTTCCTC.

As concerns this clonotype: In this CDR3 the conserved last residue, phenylalanine or tryptophan, is missing, so a read error is likely. As DNA, the CDR3 is TGTGCCAGCAGTGAGACAGGGGGCGGGAACACTGAAGCTTTCATT. Protein product: CASSETGGGNTEAFI. V gene TRBV6-1 combines with J gene TRBJ1-1; 10 nucleotides align to TRBD1. This CDR3 is built from 15 residues. Trimming at V came to 3 bases and at J to 1 base, leaving 2 bases not matched to a gene. Germline CDR1 is MNHNS and CDR2 is SASEGT.

For this clonotype: This may stem from a read error, because a much larger clone lies one nucleotide away. This CDR3 fails to terminate in the conserved phenylalanine or tryptophan, so it likely reflects a read error. The chain recombines TRBV12-3 or TRBV12-4 with TRBJ2-4, with 8 positions matching TRBD2. V was clipped by 5 bases and J by 0 bases; unmatched bases: 3. The CDR3 contains 15 residues. Here the CDR3 DNA reads TGTGCCAGCAGTCCGGGGGGGGTAGCCAAAAACATTCAGTACATC. Amino acids: CASSPGGVAKNIQYI.

Only a few counts were recorded for this clonotype. This chain links TRBV4-1 with TRBJ2-4; 15 bases match TRBD2. Unmatched junction bases numbered 7, after V lost 3 bases and J lost 1 base. This CDR3 has 19 residues. Germline assignment: CDR1 MGHRA and CDR2 YSYEKL. The CDR3 loop is CASSHGLAGGLSAKNIQYF. CDR3 DNA: TGCGCCAGCAGCCACGGACTAGCGGGAGGGCTGTCGGCCAAAAACATTCAGTACTTC.

Notes on this clonotype: The junction differs from germline at one of its ends, possibly a read error. The V and J genes are TRBV11-2 and TRBJ2-7; no clear D gene. CDR3 size: 11 residues. Germline CDR1 and CDR2: SGHAT and FQNNGV. CDR3 loop: CAGSYSDEKYF. The CDR3 coding sequence is TGTGCCGGCAGCTACAGCGACGAGAAGTACTTC. The variable domain in full, completed from reference TRBV11-2 and TRBJ2-7, reads EAGVAQSPRYKIIEKRQSVAFWCNPISGHATLYWYQQILGQGPKLLIQFQNNGVVDDSQLPKDRFSAERLKGVDSTLKIQPAKLEDSAVYLCAGSYSDEKYFGPGTRLTVT.

With respect to this clonotype: One end of the junction varies from germline; a read error may be responsible. V is TRBV10-3 and J is TRBJ2-1; possible D gene TRBD2, 5 bases. The CDR3 covers 16 residues. Germline CDR1 ENHRY, CDR2 SYGVKD. The CDR3 nucleotides read TGTGCCATCAGTGAGTCGATGAGCGGATCCTACGATGAGCAGTTCTTC. It yields the protein CAISESMSGSYDEQFF.

This clonotype was found many times. The V call is TRBV7-8, the J call TRBJ2-3, with D unresolved. CDR3 size: 13 residues. The germline CDR1 and CDR2 sequences are SGHVS and FQNEAQ. V was shortened by 4 bases and J by 1 base, with 6 bases between the two germline ends. In nucleotides, the CDR3 is TGTGCCAGCAGCTCAGAACGCACAGATACGCAGTATTTT. Its protein is CASSSERTDTQYF.

Many counts were recorded for this clonotype. V usage is TRBV11-2 and J usage is TRBJ1-4; D gene ambiguous. Trimming took off 0 bases at V and 10 bases at J, with 6 bases between the two ends. This CDR3 has 12 residues. In germline, CDR1 is SGHAT, CDR2 FQNNGV. The CDR3 region is CASSLDPGKLFF. In DNA form, the CDR3 reads TGTGCCAGCAGCTTAGACCCGGGAAAACTGTTTTTT. Together with reference TRBV11-2 and TRBJ1-4, the CDR3 gives the full variable domain: EAGVAQSPRYKIIEKRQSVAFWCNPISGHATLYWYQQILGQGPKLLIQFQNNGVVDDSQLPKDRFSAERLKGVDSTLKIQPAKLEDSAVYLCASSLDPGKLFFGSGTQLSVL.

This clonotype was found many times. This chain links TRBV28 with TRBJ2-7, with 8 bases identical to TRBD1. Germline loops: CDR1 MDHEN, CDR2 SYDVKM. V trimming: 7 bases; J trimming: 2 bases; junction bases outside the gene matches: 7. The CDR3 loop spans 14 amino acids. The CDR3 DNA follows: TGTGCCAGCAAGGGGGACAGGAGTCCCTACGAGCAGTACTTC. As protein: CASKGDRSPYEQYF. The whole variable domain, remainder taken from reference TRBV28 and TRBJ2-7, is DVKVTQSSRYLVKRTGEKVFLECVQDMDHENMFWYRQDPGLGLRLIYFSYDVKMKEKGDIPEGYSVSREKKERFSLILESASTNQTSMYLCASKGDRSPYEQYFGPGTRLTVT.

This sequence joins TRBV21-1 and TRBJ2-3. TRBV21-1 corresponds to a pseudogene. This CDR3 has 14 amino acids. The DNA of the CDR3 is TGTGCCAGCAGCAACGTGTGGGAACAGGATACGCAGTATTTT. It is translated as CASSNVWEQDTQYF.

Only one count was recorded for this clonotype. A much more abundant neighbour one base away suggests this may be a read error. The chain couples TRBV4-3 to TRBJ2-5; TRBD2 might be the D (7 bases). This CDR3 is 16 amino acids long. Germline values: CDR1 LGHNA, CDR2 YSLEER. This chain's CDR3 is CVSSQDWAGAQETQYF. The CDR3 DNA reads as TGCGTCAGCAGCCAAGATTGGGCGGGGGCTCAGGAGACCCAGTACTTC.

This clonotype was seen repeatedly, ten times or more. V and J are TRBV6-2 or TRBV6-3 and TRBJ2-5, with unresolved D. Germline loops: CDR1 MNHEY, CDR2 SVGEGT. The length of the CDR3 is 14 residues. V lost 5 bases to trimming and J lost 4 bases, with 14 bases between them. CDR3 amino acids: CASSPTVPGETQYF. The CDR3 DNA follows: TGTGCCAGCAGTCCGACTGTCCCAGGAGAGACCCAGTACTTC.

The gene calls are TRBV6-5 and TRBJ1-2, with unresolved D. The CDR3 loop spans 13 amino acids. V was clipped by 6 bases and J by 3 bases, with 11 bases between them. The germline V gene has CDR1 MNHEY and CDR2 SVGAGI. The CDR3 here is CASSSTIDYGYTF. CDR3 DNA: TGTGCCAGCAGCTCTACTATTGACTATGGCTACACCTTC.

The chain joins TRBV7-8 to TRBJ2-5; 8 bases map to TRBD1. CDR1 is SGHVS and CDR2 is FQNEAQ in the germline V gene. The CDR3 is 15 residues long. J gave up 5 bases and V 7 bases, and 12 bases lay outside the gene matches. CDR3 DNA sequence: TGTGCCAGCATCCCCGGATGGACAGGGACGGAGACCCAGTACTTC. The encoded protein is CASIPGWTGTETQYF.